This TCR beta chain stems from a study of a mutant IDH1 vaccine in newly diagnosed glioma. Study details: First vaccine doses came 4-6 weeks after radiotherapy alone, or with temozolomide cycles. Former treatment meant radiotherapy, temozolomide, or both; the majority had gotten both.

The study's findings and limits: Researchers report vaccine-induced immune responses in 93.3% of patients.

The J segment lost 2 bases and the V segment lost 5 bases, leaving 5 bases of the junction unmatched. This CDR3 is built from 15 residues. CDR1 is SEHNR and CDR2 is FQNEAQ in the germline V gene (reference sequence). Indicated time point: week 35, safety follow-up. Every single dose of the vaccine, 300 ug of mutant IDH1 20-mer peptide, came with topical imiquimod. Turning to this clone: Its antigen is not identified.

Produced via immunoSEQ multiplex PCR; TCRdb's table is partial and in-frame only. The table lists around 29,000 clones, 65% to 80% of them singletons, with about 7.9% in the top ten. The TCR comes from a man in his forties or fifties with glioma. The chain joins TRBV7-9 to TRBJ2-2, with TRBD1 identical over 7 bases. The material sequenced was PBMCs, taken from a glioma patient whose treatment included an IDH1 peptide vaccine. CDR3 coding DNA: TGTGCCAGCAGCCCCGGGACAGCCAACACCGGGGAGCTGTTTTTT. Protein: CASSPGTANTGELFF.